This is a list of T cell receptor beta chains from one sample in a study of spatial heterogeneity in lung cancer. Each CDR3 protein gets one entry after TCRdb re-called the 5' RACE reads with MiXCR. The table lists around 110,000 distinct CDR3 sequences, about 12% of them singletons, with approximately 17% in the top ten. The sequences come from PBMCs, collected at follow-up. The receptor set was obtained from a male donor with early-stage non-small cell lung cancer. Each CDR3 is given with its conserved first and last residue. Rows give clone size only sometimes, using once, few, many, or a class for an expanded clone.

abundance,v_gene,CDR3aa
-,TRBV11-3,CASSRTVQTQYF
-,TRBV14,CASSQPGTGGSGYTF
few,TRBV7-7,CASSPRHGNSPLHF
-,TRBV6-5,CASSSPPGSPLHF
many,TRBV7-2,CASSQTAPVGEKLFF
few,TRBV2,CASKLRETQYF
few,TRBV29-1,CSVEDGTSGDGQYF
-,TRBV7-6,CASSQAGNNNNEQFF
-,TRBV6-6,CASSLVTSGGPKYNEQFF
-,TRBV6-5,CASSYSSSRATYEQYF
-,TRBV20-1,CSASRRTGVGGQPQHF
many,TRBV28,CASRSQGTRNTIYF
-,TRBV13,CASSLVFGGYTF
-,TRBV12-3/TRBV12-4,CASSPQGERAYEQYF
many,TRBV27,CASSLYERPNSPLHF
few,TRBV7-2,CASSFRQGAGNEQFF
few,TRBV15,CATSRDLSPTDTQYF
many,TRBV11-2,CASTSRPTSSYNEQFF
few,TRBV7-2,CASSPVRNTIYF
-,TRBV7-2,CASSLVSGGSSYF
few,TRBV12-3/TRBV12-4,CASSSHHSLFNYGYTF
many,TRBV24-1,CATSDIDKANYEQYF
few,TRBV9,CASSVDRGNYGYTF
few,TRBV10-3,CAIRDRTGELFF
-,TRBV5-1,CASSPIGLPRTYEQYF
many,TRBV5-1,CASSLDRGSSEQYF
-,TRBV2,CASSEGRFDEQFF
-,TRBV29-1,CSVMTGPGSGANVLTF
few,TRBV7-9,CASSLGWGPTEAFF
-,TRBV20-1,CSARDTKDTKTQYF